This TCR beta chain was documented in a study of CD8+ T cells in alopecia areata (dated by TCRdb to between 2017 and 2018). Looking at the study overall: The treated patients, all with moderate-to-severe alopecia areata, were enrolled in an open-label pilot trial of oral tofacitinib given at 5 to 10 mg twice daily. Patients received tofacitinib for 6 to 18 months and were then followed off drug for 6 months to check for delayed response and recurrence. High-throughput TCRbeta sequencing was used to examine T cell clonal expansion in alopecia areata in both the C3H/HeJ mouse model and human patients. In humans, TCRbeta sequencing was performed on scalp tissue and on sorted CD4+ and CD8+ peripheral blood T cells from healthy controls and from patients with patchy or totalis/universalis alopecia areata. Biopsies were taken from tofacitinib-treated patients at baseline and at 4 and 24 weeks of treatment, and a later scalp biopsy was taken in several of the tofacitinib-treated patients. Scalp clonality was compared among normal scalp (n=4), patchy alopecia areata scalp (n=8), and alopecia totalis/universalis scalp (n=8). RNA was extracted with the PAXgene miRNA kit for fixed scalp, the miRNeasy kit for PBMCs, and the RNeasy kit for mouse skin. Amplification of TCRbeta CDR3 regions was done by immunoSEQ multiplex PCR using 35 Vbeta forward primers and 13 Jbeta reverse primers.

To note about this clone: This clone's antigen is unknown. There are no base qualities to consult, and no much larger clone falls within one base.

The sample's time point, from its label and the paper: baseline before oral tofacitinib. Lesional scalp punch biopsies and peripheral blood were obtained from alopecia areata patients. PBMCs were isolated by density centrifugation and stained for CD3, CD4 and CD8, after which CD4+ and CD8+ T cells were sorted on a FACSAria. The germline V gene supplies CDR1 KGHSH and CDR2 LQKENI. Trimmed from V: 3 bases; trimmed from J: 4 bases; junction bases lacking a gene match: 11. The CDR3 sequence holds 17 residues, the cysteine and phenylalanine included. Just the 51-base CDR3 DNA is kept, in frame starting at base 1. Library preparation employed the immunoSEQ multiplex PCR assay. RNA was extracted from all samples and reverse transcribed into cDNA, which served as template for TCR sequencing. First-strand cDNA was synthesized using SuperScript III with a 2:1 mix of oligo-dT and random hexamers. A synthetic immune receptor repertoire was used to measure amplification bias, and any remaining bias was corrected computationally. As for how the authors treated the data: Raw reads were preprocessed for error removal, and CDR3 was defined according to IMGT conventions as running from the conserved cysteine to phenylalanine. To get clonality, Shannon entropy was normalized by log2 of the number of productive unique TCRs and the result was subtracted from 1. Whether scalp clones were CD4 or CD8 was inferred by matching scalp TCRbeta sequences against CD4 and CD8 repertoires sorted from blood. TCRdb holds this immuneACCESS table with in-frame rearrangements only. Some clones are missing; in checked studies, unresolved V genes explain under half, and the rest has no known cause. The DNA gave D and trimming, while V, J and clone size come from that table. This sample holds more than 150,000 clones; 50% to 60% were observed only once. The ten most abundant clones make up roughly 15% of the sample.

Broad study findings and their caveats: Scalp TCR repertoire analysis is complicated because resident alphabeta T cells in normal human skin are also sequenced, whereas mouse skin is dominated by gammadelta T cells. Compared with mice, TCR sequences shared between patients were less clear, possibly partly because of HLA diversity across the patient population. Lesional scalp, especially in alopecia totalis/universalis, showed higher clonality and more expanded CD8+ clones than normal scalp, suggesting antigenic drive.

This sequence uses TRBV18 and TRBJ1-1; 10 nucleotides in the junction match TRBD1. Sequenced material: CD4+ T cells sorted from blood, taken at week 0. This TCR derives from a human donor with alopecia areata. The CDR3 amino acid sequence is: CASSPRTGGKESTEAFF. The DNA reads TGTGCCAGCTCACCCCGGACAGGGGGTAAGGAAAGCACTGAAGCTTTCTTT.